A single sample is the source of the 29 T cell receptor beta chains below, sequenced in a study of radiotherapy plus CTLA-4 blockade in lung cancer. Repertoires were generated with immunoSEQ multiplex PCR, while TCRdb's copy carries only in-frame clones and drops some. This table holds about 49,000 clones, about 85% found once. Sequenced material: peripheral blood, taken from a patient treated with radiotherapy plus ipilimumab. The receptors originated from a human donor with non-small cell lung cancer whose response to radiotherapy plus ipilimumab could not be evaluated.

This clone was picked up one time. The rearrangement uses TRBV4-1 and TRBJ2-5; the match to TRBD2 covers 8 bases. The DNA end is a closer match to TRBJ2-7, so the J assignment may be wrong. Germline V gene lookup returns CDR1 MGHRA and CDR2 YSYEKL. There are 16 residues in the CDR3. CDR3 DNA sequence: TGCGCCAGCAGCCAGTGGGTACGGGAGGGGAACGGCGAGCAGTACTTC. This encodes CASSQWVREGNGEQYF.

The rearrangement uses TRBV4-2 and TRBJ2-7; 7 bases line up with TRBD1. The junction had 14 bases not matched to a gene; V was cut back by 6 bases and J by 3 bases. Germline CDR1 LGHNA, CDR2 YNFKEQ. This CDR3 has 16 amino acids. The CDR3, as DNA: TGTGCCAGCAGTCAACTCTTTAGGGACAGTGGCTACGAGCAGTACTTC. It translates to CASSQLFRDSGYEQYF.

CDR3 loop: CASSLPRPETPDTQYF. The CDR3 DNA sequence: TGTGCCAGCAGTTTACCCCGGCCGGAGACCCCAGATACGCAGTATTTT. The chain couples TRBV28 to TRBJ2-3; the D is unclear. Trimming pared 2 bases from V and 4 bases from J, leaving 16 bases between. The CDR3 is made up of 16 amino acids. Germline assignment: CDR1 MDHEN and CDR2 SYDVKM.

The rearrangement links TRBV15 to TRBJ2-1; 11 nucleotides align to TRBD2. The CDR3 covers 19 residues. V was pared by 0 bases and J by 5 bases, with 12 bases of the junction left unmatched. Germline-derived CDR1 and CDR2 are LNHNV and YYDKDF (reference sequence). Written as DNA, the CDR3 is TGTGCCACCAGCAGAGATGCATCACAGCTAGCGGGAGGACACAATGAGCAGTTCTTC. It translates to CATSRDASQLAGGHNEQFF.

This chain joins TRBV4-3 and TRBJ1-1, with D perhaps matching TRBD1 (6 bases). Looked up from germline, CDR1 is LGHNA and CDR2 is YSLEER. Trimming pared 5 bases from V and 5 bases from J, leaving 21 bases between. This CDR3 region has 16 residues. CDR3 DNA sequence: TGCGCCAGCAGCAAACAATCCGCAGGGGCGAGTACTGAAGCTTTCTTT. Protein sequence: CASSKQSAGASTEAFF.

The gene calls are TRBV29-1 and TRBJ2-1, with D perhaps matching TRBD1 (7 bases). Germline assignment: CDR1 SQVTM and CDR2 ANQGSEA. The CDR3 covers 14 residues. V lost 7 bases and J lost 2, with 15 bases in between. This CDR3 reads CSAGGTVAYNEQFF. In nucleotides, the CDR3 is TGCAGCGCCGGCGGGACAGTCGCCTACAATGAGCAGTTCTTC.

The chain carries TRBV9 and TRBJ2-6, with 9 bases aligning to TRBD1. The CDR3 totals 15 residues. The V and J ends lost 3 bases and 4 bases, in that order; junction bases with no gene match: 2. Germline CDR1 SGDLS, CDR2 YYNGEE. The CDR3 DNA is TGTGCCAGCAGCGACAGGGGGCTCGGGGCCAACGTCCTGACTTTC. It translates to CASSDRGLGANVLTF.

The chain joins TRBV28 to TRBJ1-4; no reliable D call. V was clipped by 6 bases and J by 4 bases, with 6 bases between them. The CDR3 runs 12 residues. Germline CDR1 reads MDHEN; CDR2 reads SYDVKM. CDR3 DNA sequence: TGTGCCAGCAGCGGGATTAATGAAAAACTGTTTTTT. Protein product: CASSGINEKLFF.

This clone showed up just once. The chain uses TRBV14 and TRBJ1-2; 9 nucleotides align to TRBD1. V was pared by 4 bases and J by 3 bases, with 3 bases of the junction left unmatched. The CDR3 length is 14 residues. Germline V gene data show CDR1 as SGHDN and CDR2 as FVKESK. DNA for the CDR3: TGTGCCAGCAGCCCTTGGACAGGGGACTATGGCTACACCTTC. This sequence encodes CASSPWTGDYGYTF. Looking up the rest from reference TRBV14 and TRBJ1-2 gives the full variable domain: EAGVTQFPSHSVIEKGQTVTLRCDPISGHDNLYWYRRVMGKEIKFLLHFVKESKQDESGMPNNRFLAERTGGTYSTLKVQPAELEDSGVYFCASSPWTGDYGYTFGSGTRLTVV.

The gene calls are TRBV28 and TRBJ2-7; TRBD2 agrees at 7 bases. The CDR3 contains 14 residues. The V segment lost 6 bases and the J segment 2 bases; nucleotides outside the gene matches: 7. From germline, CDR1 is MDHEN and CDR2 SYDVKM. In nucleotides, the CDR3 is TGTGCCAGCAGGCCAGCGGGACCCACCTACGAGCAGTACTTC. Translated, it gives CASRPAGPTYEQYF.

The rearrangement joins TRBV5-1 to TRBJ2-2, with a tentative D call TRBD1 (5 bases). The length of the CDR3 is 14 residues. The V and J ends lost 0 bases and 4 bases respectively, with 7 bases between them. Germline V gene data show CDR1 as SGHRS and CDR2 as YFSETQ. The CDR3 DNA follows: TGCGCCAGCAGCTTGGAAGGGGTCACCGGGGAGCTGTTTTTT. This translates into CASSLEGVTGELFF.

This chain joins TRBV21-1 and TRBJ1-1; TRBD1, the D gene given by the table, was not confirmed from the DNA. TRBV21-1 is a pseudogene locus. The CDR3 length is 13 residues. Written as DNA, the CDR3 is TGTGCCAGCAGCATGCGACAGGGTCCTGAAGCTTTCTTT. Protein sequence: CASSMRQGPEAFF.

The V call is TRBV7-9, the J call TRBJ2-5, with TRBD2 as a possible D gene (5 bases). The CDR3 contains 15 residues. V was cut by 2 bases and J by 4 bases, with 14 bases left in between. Germline V gives CDR1 SEHNR, CDR2 FQNEAQ (reference sequence). Here the CDR3 reads CASSLFRDLGETQYF. Here the CDR3 DNA reads TGTGCCAGCAGCTTATTTCGGGATTTAGGAGAGACCCAGTACTTC.

The chain couples TRBV7-9 to TRBJ2-6; 8 nucleotides agree with TRBD1. The germline CDR1 and CDR2 sequences are SEHNR and FQNEAQ (reference sequence). Trimming removed 5 bases from V and 2 bases from J; junction bases left unmatched: 8. This CDR3 is built from 17 residues. CDR3: CASSPQGALPGANVLTF. In DNA, the CDR3 is TGTGCCAGCAGCCCGCAGGGGGCGCTCCCTGGGGCCAACGTCCTGACTTTC.

The chain links TRBV14 to TRBJ2-1; the match to TRBD2 covers 8 bases. Losses at the gene ends were 4 bases for V and 12 bases for J; bases not matched to a gene: 11. Per the germline V gene, CDR1 is SGHDN and CDR2 is FVKESK. This CDR3 has 14 amino acids. Written as DNA, the CDR3 is TGTGCCAGCAGCCTCCAGCGGGAGAGGGTAGGGCAGTTCTTC. Translated: CASSLQRERVGQFF.

As concerns this clone: Other DNA sequences in the same sample also yield this CDR3. The V call is TRBV6-1, the J call TRBJ1-1; tentative D call: TRBD1 (5 bases). Germline V CDR1 and CDR2: MNHNS, SASEGT. V lost 5 bases, J lost 6 bases, and 13 bases lay in between. This CDR3 has 13 amino acids. The CDR3 bases are TGTGCCAGCAGTAAGGGGCATGTGGCTGAAGCTTTCTTT. It yields the protein CASSKGHVAEAFF.

The count of this clone is one. The J gene is TRBJ1-1, the V gene TRBV9; the D is unclear. Germline V gives CDR1 SGDLS, CDR2 YYNGEE. The CDR3 has 15 amino acids. Between the trimmed V and J ends, which lost 0 bases and 5 bases, there was a span of 14 bases. The CDR3 region is CASSVDSPVRTEAFF. DNA for the CDR3: TGTGCCAGCAGCGTAGACAGTCCCGTTCGGACTGAAGCTTTCTTT. The full variable domain, with the rest looked up from reference TRBV9 and TRBJ1-1, is DSGVTQTPKHLITATGQRVTLRCSPRSGDLSVYWYQQSLDQGLQFLIQYYNGEERAKGNILERFSAQQFPDLHSELNLSSLELGDSALYFCASSVDSPVRTEAFFGQGTRLTVV.

The gene calls are TRBV30 and TRBJ2-4; no definite D call. The CDR3 totals 16 residues. Per germline, CDR1 GTSNPN and CDR2 SVGIG (reference sequence). The V and J ends lost 0 bases and 2 bases respectively, with 14 bases between them. CDR3 loop: CAWSVGLEYPKNIQYF. In DNA, the CDR3 is TGTGCCTGGAGTGTAGGCCTAGAATATCCCAAAAACATTCAGTACTTC.

This chain links TRBV21-1 with TRBJ1-1; the table names TRBD1, a call not compared with the DNA. TRBV21-1 is designated a pseudogene. The CDR3 length is 14 residues. The chain's CDR3 is CASSNKTANTEAFF. For the CDR3, the DNA is TGTGCCAGCAGTAATAAGACAGCGAACACTGAAGCTTTCTTT.

The CDR3 DNA is TGTGCCAGCAGCGTAGCCCCCGTGCGACAGGGTGGCTCCTACGAGCAGTACTTC. This sequence encodes CASSVAPVRQGGSYEQYF. The rearrangement links TRBV9 to TRBJ2-7, with TRBD1 matching 7 bases. V trimming: 0 bases; J trimming: 0 bases; junction bases outside the gene matches: 12. Per germline, CDR1 SGDLS and CDR2 YYNGEE. This CDR3 contains 18 residues.

The chain couples TRBV6-1 to TRBJ2-1, with D tentatively TRBD2 (6 bases). Per the germline V gene, CDR1 is MNHNS and CDR2 is SASEGT. Trimming took off 4 bases at V and 2 bases at J, with 15 bases between the two ends. This CDR3 spans 16 amino acids. The CDR3 reads CASSGPGLGTYNEQFF. The CDR3 coding sequence is TGTGCCAGCAGTGGGCCGGGACTCGGTACCTACAATGAGCAGTTCTTC.

The V call is TRBV29-1, the J call TRBJ1-5; D perhaps matches TRBD1 (6 bases). The V gene lost 6 bases and the J gene lost 7 bases, with 19 bases spanning the gap. This CDR3 comprises 14 residues. Germline V gives CDR1 SQVTM, CDR2 ANQGSEA. This CDR3 reads CSVAPGGAKQPQHF. The CDR3 coding sequence is TGCAGCGTGGCCCCGGGGGGCGCGAAACAGCCCCAGCATTTT.

This clone has just one count. The rearrangement joins TRBV10-3 to TRBJ1-1; D is possibly TRBD1 (6 bases). Germline lookup yields CDR1 ENHRY and CDR2 SYGVKD. This CDR3 contains 15 residues. V was cut by 0 bases and J by 6 bases, with 14 bases left in between. CDR3 nucleotides: TGTGCCATCAGTGAGTCAAAACAGGGCCAGGCTGAAGCTTTCTTT. Protein product: CAISESKQGQAEAFF.

A single count supports this clone. This chain links TRBV29-1 with TRBJ1-1, with 9 bases that match TRBD1. The germline V gene encodes CDR1 SQVTM and CDR2 ANQGSEA. V shed 1 base, J shed 5 bases, and the junction held 11 bases outside the gene matches. This CDR3 region has 16 residues. In DNA form, the CDR3 reads TGCAGCGTTGAAGGCTCCCACAGGGGGCCGGGTACTGAAGCTTTCTTT. Amino acids: CSVEGSHRGPGTEAFF.

This chain connects TRBV28 to TRBJ2-3; D is perhaps TRBD2 (5 bases). This CDR3 contains 16 residues. The germline V and J ends were trimmed by 6 bases and 0 bases, with 16 bases remaining between them. Germline CDR1 reads MDHEN; CDR2 reads SYDVKM. CDR3 in amino acids: CASSPVVATSTDTQYF. The CDR3, as DNA: TGTGCCAGCAGCCCGGTGGTAGCGACTAGCACAGATACGCAGTATTTT.

V and J are TRBV2 and TRBJ1-1; 8 bases agree with TRBD1. Germline V lookup: CDR1 SNHLY, CDR2 FYNNEI. Losses at the gene ends were 1 base for V and 3 bases for J; bases not matched to a gene: 1. The CDR3 contains 14 residues. The CDR3 loop is CASSEGTGHTEAFF. The CDR3, as DNA: TGTGCCAGCAGTGAAGGGACAGGGCACACTGAAGCTTTCTTT.

This clone was detected once. The junction differs from germline at one of its ends, possibly a read error. V and J are TRBV15 and TRBJ1-5; D call uncertain. The CDR3 covers 17 residues. Germline CDR1 reads LNHNV; CDR2 reads YYDKDF (reference sequence). The CDR3 loop reads CATSKWFDLHSNQPQHF. The DNA of the CDR3 is TGTGCCACCAGCAAATGGTTCGACCTTCATAGCAATCAGCCCCAACATTTT.

This clone was found once. The chain uses TRBV23-1 and TRBJ2-5; 8 bases agree with TRBD1. TRBV23-1 is filed as an ORF, its function uncertain. Unmatched junction bases numbered 14, after V lost 3 bases and J lost 2 bases. The CDR3 is 18 amino acids. CDR3 sequence reads: CASSQKSVRDRGQETQYF. Written as DNA, the CDR3 is TGCGCCAGCAGTCAGAAATCCGTGCGTGACAGGGGTCAAGAGACCCAGTACTTC.

This chain links TRBV2 with TRBJ2-2, with TRBD2 matching 12 bases. Germline CDR1 is SNHLY and CDR2 is FYNNEI. The V and J ends lost 5 bases and 7 bases, in that order; junction bases with no gene match: 8. This CDR3 is built from 16 residues. The CDR3 sequence: CASSSSSGRAFGELFF. The CDR3 nucleotides read TGTGCCAGCAGTTCGTCTAGCGGGAGGGCCTTCGGGGAGCTGTTTTTT.